The source of this TCR beta chain is a study of blood T cell repertoires in COVID-19. Some clones are missing from TCRdb's copy, which holds only in-frame ones; the method was immunoSEQ multiplex PCR. The sample yields 35,000 to 50,000 clones, roughly nine tenths seen once. Germline CDR1 and CDR2: MNHEY and SVGEGT. The V and J ends lost 2 bases and 9 bases respectively, with 14 bases between them. This CDR3 is 14 amino acids long. The rearrangement links TRBV6-2 or TRBV6-3 to TRBJ2-1; TRBD2 is a possible D gene (6 bases). This sequence originates from a woman in her thirties in a cohort sampled during active COVID-19. Material for sequencing was peripheral blood. The CDR3 loop reads CASSYVGGMGEQFF. CDR3 DNA: TGTGCCAGCAGTTACGTTGGCGGGATGGGTGAGCAGTTCTTC.